This T cell receptor beta chain was obtained from a study of beta chain features in type 1 diabetes. Sorting with CD45RO/CCR7/CD25/CD127/CD95/CD27 yielded naive, central memory, regulatory and stem-like memory CD4+ cells. Of note for this clone: Its matching antigen is unknown.

Study results and limitations: Any HLA effect on TCRB rearrangement was left unresolved by small sub-analyses.

Expressed TCRB transcripts were sequenced, since all the RNA that had been isolated was reverse transcribed. The repertoire was sequenced with immunoSEQ multiplex PCR; TCRdb's copy has only in-frame clones and lacks some. The sample lists 140,000 or so clones, about a tenth seen once, with about 0.66% in the top ten. V was clipped by 4 bases and J by 1 base, with 9 bases between them. Germline CDR1 is LGHNT and CDR2 is FRNRAP. The CDR3 spans 14 residues. The rearrangement joins TRBV12-5 to TRBJ2-3; perhaps TRBD2 as D (6 bases). The source material was central memory CD4+ T cells from blood. The clonotype was recovered from a young man in good health. DNA for the CDR3: TGTGCTAGTGGTTGGGGGACTGGCACAGATACGCAGTATTTT. It specifies CASGWGTGTDTQYF. The full variable domain, with the rest looked up from reference TRBV12-5 and TRBJ2-3, is DARVTQTPRHKVTEMGQEVTMRCQPILGHNTVFWYRQTMMQGLELLAYFRNRAPLDDSGMPKDRFSAEMPDATLATLKIQPSEPRDSAVYFCASGWGTGTDTQYFGPGTRLTVL.